This T cell receptor beta chain appears in the sequencing data of a study of tumor and adjacent non-tumor tissue in lung cancer. Overall study context: Patients comprised eleven to twelve adenocarcinoma, a couple of squamous cell carcinoma and 1 small cell lung cancer. Each sample yielded some 4 million productive TCRbeta reads on average. Study-wide results and caveats: Significantly higher TCR diversity was found in tumor than normal lung.

For this clonotype: Its antigen remains unknown. An end of the junction differs from the germline gene, which may be a read error.

The library came from three nested PCR rounds adapted from ARM-PCR protocols. TCRdb re-called the multiplex PCR reads with MiXCR, one entry per CDR3 protein. The sample includes 90,000 to 120,000 distinct CDR3 sequences, 65% of them seen just once. Per germline, CDR1 LGHNA and CDR2 YSLEER. The CDR3 covers 14 residues. No cell sorting was done before RNA was extracted from the tissue. This non-tumor lung sample came from over 3 cm beyond the tumor edge. This receptor was taken from a young man with non-small cell lung cancer. The chain uses TRBV4-3 and TRBJ1-6; D gene unclear. Sequences were obtained from distant non-tumor lung tissue. The chain's CDR3 is CAGSQEFRNSPLHF. Written as DNA, the CDR3 is TGTGCCGGCAGCCAAGAATTTCGTAATTCACCCCTCCACTTT.